The T cell receptor beta chain described here comes from a study of shared clonotypes between healthy human individuals. Germline loops: CDR1 GTSNPN, CDR2 SVGIG (reference sequence). Trimming left V 0 bases short and J 4 bases short, with 11 bases between. The CDR3 spans 14 residues. Clones were read by immunoSEQ multiplex PCR, and TCRdb kept only the in-frame ones, dropping some. The sample consists of about 2.3 million clones, under 95% of them appearing once. The sample taken for sequencing was naive CD4+ T cells from PBMCs. Subset: CD45RA+ positively selected. This receptor was taken from a man aged 18 to 29 in good health. Some clones in this sample may be carry-over from other donors' samples. The V call is TRBV30, the J call TRBJ2-3, with D tentatively TRBD2 (5 bases). In DNA, the CDR3 is TGTGCCTGGAGTGTTGGCGCGCGGGCAGATACGCAGTATTTT. Translated, it gives CAWSVGARADTQYF.